This TCR beta chain came from a study of shared clonotypes between healthy human individuals. Study results and caveats: Generation probability values for non-shared clonotypes were lower than those for clonotypes shared by all four donors.

A word on this clone: Its specificity is unknown.

Adults of Caucasian background living in Nashville, Tennessee made up all donors. The method was immunoSEQ multiplex PCR; TCRdb's version includes in-frame clones alone and lacks a portion of them. The table has about 2 million clones, 95% seen once. V lost 6 bases to trimming and J lost 9 bases, with 14 bases between them. Germline values: CDR1 SGHTA, CDR2 FQGNSA. This CDR3 region has 12 residues. The chain carries TRBV7-2 and TRBJ2-5; D may be TRBD1 (6 bases). The source is a young man in good health. The sample taken for sequencing was naive CD4+ T cells sorted from blood. Subset given: CD45RA+ positively selected. CDR3: CASSSRTGPQYF. DNA for the CDR3: TGTGCCAGCAGTTCTAGAACAGGGCCCCAGTACTTC.